The clone carrying this T cell receptor (beta chain) was observed at least ten times. This sample is part of a study of T cells after yellow fever vaccination. TCRdb reprocessed the 5' RACE reads with MiXCR, giving one entry per CDR3 protein. The repertoire holds about 400,000 distinct CDR3 sequences, with around 6.5% as singletons. Trimming left V 4 bases short and J 0 bases short, with 10 bases between. Germline V gene lookup returns CDR1 SGHVS and CDR2 FQNEAQ. This CDR3 comprises 15 residues. This TCR was sampled from a man aged 25-40 years who received the YFV17D yellow fever vaccine. V usage is TRBV7-8 and J usage is TRBJ2-1, with D perhaps matching TRBD2 (5 bases). Here the sequenced sample was PBMCs, taken 5 days after the yellow fever booster vaccination. The CDR3 loop reads CASSSTGSSYNEQFF. The DNA for the CDR3 is TGTGCCAGCAGCTCGACGGGAAGCTCCTACAATGAGCAGTTCTTC.